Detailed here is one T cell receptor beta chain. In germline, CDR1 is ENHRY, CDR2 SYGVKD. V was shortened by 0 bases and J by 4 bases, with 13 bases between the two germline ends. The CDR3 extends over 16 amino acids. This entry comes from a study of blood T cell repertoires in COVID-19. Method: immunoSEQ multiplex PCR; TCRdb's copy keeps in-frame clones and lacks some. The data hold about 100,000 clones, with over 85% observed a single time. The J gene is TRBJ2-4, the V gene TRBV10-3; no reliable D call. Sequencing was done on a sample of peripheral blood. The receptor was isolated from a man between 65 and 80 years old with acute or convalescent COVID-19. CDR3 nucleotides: TGTGCCATCAGTGAGTCATTGTACAGAGAGAAAAACATTCAGTACTTC. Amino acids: CAISESLYREKNIQYF.